These 15 T cell receptor beta chains share one sample of origin, sequenced in a study of T-cell memory formation after mild COVID-19. TCRdb re-called the 5' RACE reads through MiXCR, storing one row per CDR3 protein. The sample yields roughly 160,000 distinct CDR3 sequences, more than 9% seen once. The source material was PBMCs or a T cell subset sorted from them (not recorded which). These receptor sequences come from a man aged 18-30 years who had mild COVID-19 (a few samples of this study predate the infection). Cell type and time point are not known.

The chain uses TRBV5-1 and TRBJ1-1; unclear D gene. The CDR3 covers 13 residues. Trimming stripped 6 bases from V and 6 bases from J, with 15 bases between. Germline V gene lookup returns CDR1 SGHRS and CDR2 YFSETQ. The CDR3 DNA reads as TGCGCCAGCACCTTACCGGGGTTGGCTGAAGCTTTCTTT. It is translated as CASTLPGLAEAFF.

This clonotype was seen repeatedly, ten times or more. This rearrangement joins TRBV5-1 to TRBJ1-1; possibly TRBD1 for D (5 bases). The CDR3 consists of 16 residues. The germline V gene has CDR1 SGHRS and CDR2 YFSETQ. Trimming pared 4 bases from V and 4 bases from J, leaving 20 bases between. In DNA, the CDR3 is TGCGCCAGCAGCCAAGGACCCATTTGGACAACCACTGAAGCTTTCTTT. Protein: CASSQGPIWTTTEAFF. The variable domain in full, with the rest retrieved from reference TRBV5-1 and TRBJ1-1, is KAGVTQTPRYLIKTRGQQVTLSCSPISGHRSVSWYQQTPGQGLQFLFEYFSETQRNKGNFPGRFSGRQFSNSRSEMNVSTLELGDSALYLCASSQGPIWTTTEAFFGQGTRLTVV.

The CDR3 coding sequence is TGTGCCAGCAGCTTAATAGGGGCCAAATTCGTGGATGGCTACACCTTC. Its protein product is CASSLIGAKFVDGYTF. The genes are TRBV7-2 and TRBJ1-2; TRBD1 might be the D (5 bases). V dropped 2 bases and J dropped 6 bases, with 19 bases sitting between them. Germline V lookup: CDR1 SGHTA, CDR2 FQGNSA. The CDR3 totals 16 residues.

The chain links TRBV6-5 to TRBJ2-3; 11 nucleotides align to TRBD2. From germline, CDR1 is MNHEY and CDR2 SVGAGI. J was trimmed by 2 bases and V by 0 bases; bases with no gene match: 4. This CDR3 region has 17 residues. The CDR3 coding sequence is TGTGCCAGCAGTTACTCCCTAGCGGGGGGCCACACAGATACGCAGTATTTT. Amino acids: CASSYSLAGGHTDTQYF.

This clonotype was picked up many times. The chain is built from TRBV29-1 and TRBJ1-1, with D perhaps TRBD1 (6 bases). From germline, CDR1 is SQVTM and CDR2 ANQGSEA. Trimming took 7 bases from V and 4 from J, leaving 16 bases between them. The CDR3 runs 13 residues. CDR3 amino acids: CSAHRDMGTEAFF. The CDR3 DNA reads TGCAGCGCGCACAGGGACATGGGCACTGAAGCTTTCTTT.

The sample holds a few counts of this clonotype. The J gene is TRBJ1-1, the V gene TRBV5-6, with D unresolved. In germline, CDR1 is SGHDT, CDR2 YYEEEE. This CDR3 has 12 amino acids. Trimming pared 2 bases from V and 10 bases from J, leaving 12 bases between. This CDR3 is CASSLVGIGAFF. The CDR3 nucleotides are TGTGCCAGCAGCTTAGTAGGGATCGGAGCTTTCTTT.

This sequence joins TRBV6-2 or TRBV6-3 and TRBJ1-1; D is undetermined. This CDR3 contains 16 residues. V gave up 1 base and J gave up 0 bases, with 12 bases separating them. In germline, CDR1 is MNHEY, CDR2 SVGEGT. CDR3 coding DNA: TGTGCCAGCAGTTACTTCGAGTGGGGAATGAACACTGAAGCTTTCTTT. The encoded protein is CASSYFEWGMNTEAFF.

CDR3 in amino acids: CASSYQGRNSPLHF. CDR3 nucleotide sequence: TGTGCCAGCAGTTATCAGGGGAGAAATTCACCCCTCCACTTT. V usage is TRBV6-5 and J usage is TRBJ1-6; D possibly corresponds to TRBD1 (6 bases). This CDR3 is built from 14 residues. Per the germline V gene, CDR1 is MNHEY and CDR2 is SVGAGI. The V gene lost 3 bases and the J gene lost 7 bases, with 10 bases spanning the gap.

This clonotype came up many times. V and J are TRBV5-1 and TRBJ2-7; 8 bases fit TRBD2. Germline V gives CDR1 SGHRS, CDR2 YFSETQ. V shed 5 bases, J shed 0 bases, and the junction held 4 bases outside the gene matches. This CDR3 spans 14 amino acids. The CDR3, as DNA: TGCGCCAGCAGTTTAGCGGGGAGCTCCTACGAGCAGTACTTC. Its translation is CASSLAGSSYEQYF.

The chain carries TRBV20-1 and TRBJ2-1; D is perhaps TRBD1 (6 bases). The CDR3 runs to 13 residues. Germline lookup yields CDR1 DFQATT and CDR2 SNEGSKA (reference sequence). The germline V and J ends were trimmed by 2 bases and 6 bases, with 11 bases remaining between them. The CDR3 region is CSARRTEINEQFF. The CDR3 DNA is TGCAGTGCTAGAAGGACAGAGATCAATGAGCAGTTCTTC.

The table lists this clonotype with a few counts. The V call is TRBV5-1, the J call TRBJ1-1; D might be TRBD1 (5 bases). The V gene's germline CDR1 is SGHRS and CDR2 YFSETQ. V was cut by 6 bases and J by 0 bases, with 15 bases left in between. The CDR3 runs to 15 residues. Written as DNA, the CDR3 is TGCGCCAGCACCCCCCAGGGCCACATGAACACTGAAGCTTTCTTT. It codes for CASTPQGHMNTEAFF.

The chain is built from TRBV20-1 and TRBJ2-3, with a tentative D call TRBD2 (7 bases). V was clipped by 1 base and J by 2 bases, with 13 bases between them. This CDR3 is 15 amino acids long. The germline gives CDR1 DFQATT, CDR2 SNEGSKA (reference sequence). The CDR3 sequence: CSARVNGGLTDTQYF. The CDR3 nucleotides read TGCAGTGCTAGAGTGAACGGGGGGCTCACAGATACGCAGTATTTT.

This clonotype was found a few times. CDR3 region: CASSADRGRRTNEKLFF. In DNA, the CDR3 is TGTGCCAGCAGCGCGGACAGGGGGCGCAGAACTAATGAAAAACTGTTTTTT. V usage is TRBV5-5 and J usage is TRBJ1-4; TRBD1 matches 11 bases. This CDR3 region has 17 residues. Germline lookup yields CDR1 SGHKS and CDR2 YYEKEE (reference sequence). J was trimmed by 1 base and V by 4 bases; bases with no gene match: 6. Full variable domain (missing parts from reference TRBV5-5 and TRBJ1-4): DAGVTQSPTHLIKTRGQQVTLRCSPISGHKSVSWYQQVLGQGPQFIFQYYEKEERGRGNFPDRFSARQFPNYSSELNVNALLLGDSALYLCASSADRGRRTNEKLFFGSGTQLSVL.

This clonotype has just a few counts. This chain joins TRBV18 and TRBJ2-7; the D gene is possibly TRBD1 (6 bases). Per the germline V gene, CDR1 is KGHSH and CDR2 is LQKENI. CDR3 length equals 14 residues. Trimming removed 3 bases from V and 6 bases from J, with 15 bases in between. CDR3 nucleotides: TGTGCCAGCTCACCGACAGGACCCTCTCCCGAGCAGTACTTC. This encodes CASSPTGPSPEQYF.

The chain uses TRBV15 and TRBJ1-6; D is unresolved. The CDR3 has 13 residues. Germline CDR1 LNHNV, CDR2 YYDKDF (reference sequence). V was shortened by 1 base and J by 7 bases, with 5 bases between the two germline ends. The CDR3 DNA follows: TGTGCCACCAGCAGAGTTGGGAATTCACCCCTCCACTTT. Its protein is CATSRVGNSPLHF.